Only one count was recorded for the clone carrying this T cell receptor beta chain. Its specificity is unknown. Losses at the gene ends were 5 bases for V and 0 bases for J; bases not matched to a gene: 7. The germline V gene encodes CDR1 SGHAT and CDR2 FQNNGV. The CDR3 has 17 residues. The data derive from a study of T cell responses to AZD1222 COVID-19 vaccine. Findings and caveats of the study: As reported, nearly half of all spike-specific TCRs target variant regions that are unmutated. A mostly white British donor set with more females was recruited, and clonal diversity was possibly underestimated. Repertoires were collected only later (after the peak T cell response had occurred).

Sequencing used immunoSEQ multiplex PCR; TCRdb keeps in-frame clones, though not all of them. Altogether 130,000 to 150,000 clones are present, 82% being singletons, with the ten largest covering about 4%. The rearrangement joins TRBV11-2 to TRBJ1-6, with TRBD1 matching over 7 bases. The TCR comes from an adult in good health. Specimen: peripheral blood, collected on day 0 of MenACWY control vaccination. CDR3 coding DNA: TGTGCCAGCAGCAGACAGGGAGCGAGCTCCTATAATTCACCCCTCCACTTT. Its protein is CASSRQGASSYNSPLHF.